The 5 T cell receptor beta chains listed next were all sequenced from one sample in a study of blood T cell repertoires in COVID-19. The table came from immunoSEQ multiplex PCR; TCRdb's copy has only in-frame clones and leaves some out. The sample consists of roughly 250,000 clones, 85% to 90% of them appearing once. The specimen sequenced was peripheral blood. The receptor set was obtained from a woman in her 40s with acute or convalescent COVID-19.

The CDR3 DNA sequence: TGCGCCAGCTCACAGGGCTACGAGCAGTACGTC. Protein product: CASSQGYEQYV. The chain carries TRBV10-2 and TRBJ2-7, with a possible D match to TRBD1 (6 bases). The CDR3 totals 11 residues. Trimming shortened V by 8 bases and J by 3 bases, and 8 bases separated the two germline ends. In germline, CDR1 is WSHSY, CDR2 SAAADI.

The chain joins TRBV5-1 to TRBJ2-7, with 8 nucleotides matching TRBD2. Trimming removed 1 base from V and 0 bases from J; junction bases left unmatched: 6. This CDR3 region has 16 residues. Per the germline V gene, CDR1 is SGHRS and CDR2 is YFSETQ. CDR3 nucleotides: TGCGCCAGCAGCTTGTTTGCCGGGGGGGCCTCCTACGAGCAGTACGTC. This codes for CASSLFAGGASYEQYV.

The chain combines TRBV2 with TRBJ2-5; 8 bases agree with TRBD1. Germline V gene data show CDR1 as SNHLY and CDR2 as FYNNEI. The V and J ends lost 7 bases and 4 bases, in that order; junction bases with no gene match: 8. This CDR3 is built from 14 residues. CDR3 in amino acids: CASTQGAPRETQYF. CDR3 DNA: TGTGCCAGCACTCAGGGGGCGCCCCGAGAGACCCAGTACTTC.

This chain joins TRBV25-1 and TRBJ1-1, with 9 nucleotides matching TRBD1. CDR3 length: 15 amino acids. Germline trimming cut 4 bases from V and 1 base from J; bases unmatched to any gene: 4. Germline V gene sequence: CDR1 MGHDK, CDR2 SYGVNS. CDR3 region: CASSALDRGNTEAFF. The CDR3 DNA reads TGTGCCAGCAGTGCCCTGGACAGGGGGAACACTGAAGCTTTCTTT.

The CDR3 loop reads CASSRPLLGAGNQPQHF. The CDR3 DNA reads TGTGCCAGTAGCCGACCGCTTTTAGGTGCGGGCAATCAGCCCCAGCATTTT. V is TRBV19 and J is TRBJ1-5; D is unresolved. Trimming removed 6 bases at V and 2 bases at J, with 20 bases between. The CDR3 has 17 residues. Germline loops: CDR1 LNHDA, CDR2 SQIVND (reference sequence).